The following is a TCR beta chain sequence with its context. The CDR3 runs 17 residues. V shed 3 bases and J 1 base; nucleotides not matched to a gene: 10. Germline assignment: CDR1 SGHAT and CDR2 FQNNGV. Every donor was a healthy Caucasian. The data derive from a study of identical twins. Template switching introduced a universal primer site, and the cDNA bore unique molecular identifiers. A single record per CDR3 protein comes from TCRdb applying MiXCR to the 5' RACE reads. The table shows nearly 650,000 distinct CDR3 sequences, with roughly 7.2% occurring only once. A further study also used this sample, focusing on yellow fever vaccine responses in identical twins. That publication notes: Twins reportedly mounted vaccine T cell responses that seemed partly convergent, partly personalized.

Sequenced sample: PBMCs. The chain carries TRBV11-2 and TRBJ2-3; 7 bases are a match to TRBD2. The source of this sequence is a woman aged 18-29 years in good health. In DNA form, the CDR3 reads TGTGCCAGCAGCTTGTCTAGCGGTCCAACAGGCACAGATACGCAGTATTTT. Its protein product is CASSLSSGPTGTDTQYF.